This T cell receptor beta chain came from a study of T cell responses to AZD1222 COVID-19 vaccine. Study-wide points: White British people made up most donors, females outnumbered males, and clonal diversity was possibly underestimated.

With regard to this clone: No antigen is known for it.

TCRdb's table, derived via immunoSEQ multiplex PCR, lists solely in-frame clones and lacks some. This sample has 150,000 or so clones, with about 92% found just once. This sequence originates from an adult who received the AZD1222 COVID-19 vaccine. The material sequenced was peripheral blood, taken 28 days after the second AZD1222 dose.

The CDR3 bases are TGTGCCAGCAGCCAAGGCGGCGAGGCGTGGCGGAACTATGGCTACACCTTC. This encodes CASSQGGEAWRNYGYTF. This chain links TRBV3-1 (or the pseudogene TRBV3-2) with TRBJ1-2, with no clear D. The CDR3 covers 17 residues. Germline-derived CDR1 and CDR2 are LGHDT and YNNKEL (reference sequence). Trimming stripped 1 base from V and 2 bases from J, with 17 bases between.